This note documents a single T cell receptor (beta chain) sequence. Its antigen has not been determined. No qualities accompany the bases; no much larger clone lies one base away. This sample is part of a study of cytomegalovirus exposure and HLA in healthy donors (dated by TCRdb to between 2016 and 2019). Study-wide context: According to an earlier analysis of 450 to 650 of the donors, roughly 180 million T cells yielded approximately 120 million unique TCR beta sequences and more than 250 Gb of sequence data. Of the approximately 400 genotyped donors, about 84% fell in the genetic ancestry cluster associated with self-reported Caucasian donors. In the later analysis, no new phenotypic data were used to find candidate immune exposures; instead, reliance was placed on TCR beta sequences and their occurrence across donors. The study used immunosequencing to profile the T cell repertoires of hundreds of subjects and linked those repertoires to cytomegalovirus serostatus. In a later analysis, previously published TCR beta repertoires from 550 to 750 donors were re-analyzed and high-resolution HLA genotyping was added so that TCR occurrence patterns could be studied. An early release covering over 500 HLA-typed donors comprised about 290 gigabases of sequencing data and tens of millions of unique TCR sequences. Besides the first cohort of roughly 700 subjects, a separate validation cohort made up of roughly 120 different subjects was used. Several DR-DQ haplotypes were treated as single units for association and clustering because of strong linkage in the cohort. Both class I and class II loci were covered by HLA typing, at four-digit resolution. An earlier analysis of around 640 of the donors used high-throughput TCR beta sequencing to judge whether each TCR beta V gene segment behaved as functional or pseudogenic. Among some 400 genotyped donors of the cohort, an average of approximately 220,000 unique TCR beta nucleotide sequences was sequenced per donor, of which 15% to 20% were non-productive. Donor age, sex, ethnicity and CMV serostatus were compiled alongside the repertoire data. In a later genetic analysis, genome-wide SNP genotypes for about three fifths of the roughly 670 donors were used, and that subset was treated as a discovery cohort. Every discovery cohort repertoire had been produced on one sequencing platform. The study aimed to test whether signatures of past pathogen exposure could be identified by cataloging public T cell receptors. High-throughput TCR immunosequencing, statistical association of individual TCRs with disease status, and machine learning were combined to predict cytomegalovirus infection status. The number of donors typed differed by locus, with about 629-640 for A, B, C, DRB1 and DQB1, around 500 for DQA1, 600 to 610 for DPA1, and roughly 450 for DPB1. Beyond this particular receptor, the publication reports: Roughly 17 rarely observed V segments, including chromosome 9 orphons, were excluded from the earlier analysis of some 590 of the donors because counts were too low. Some IMGT-functional V segments, including TRBV6-2 and TRBV6-3, could not be distinguished by the 87-base-pair reads and were therefore excluded. Only TCR beta chains were sequenced in this cohort, and the absence of alpha or paired-chain data limited detectable features. At a false discovery rate of 0.05, a later analysis linked some 17,000 TCR beta sequences to specific HLA alleles. While some public TCRs were present in many individuals, most TCR sequences turned up only very rarely across donors. A further reported finding was that TCR beta sequences accurately predicted the HLA-A and HLA-B alleles for most subjects in the first cohort. For the cohort, immune exposure information was limited to CMV serostatus. According to a later analysis, most CMV-associated TCR beta chains appeared to be HLA-restricted, and the HLA associations seemed to be driven largely by CMV exposure. In a later genetic analysis, fewer N-insertions in productive TCRs were reported among donors in an Asian-associated ancestry cluster than the roughly 700-donor mean. Linkage disequilibrium might explain the correlated functional status among segregating V segments, but an unknown experimental factor could not be excluded. Presence/absence analyses assumed roughly uniform sequencing depth across donors, an assumption that may not hold. A few of the identified cytomegalovirus-associated TCR beta chains were confirmed in vitro to be specific for cytomegalovirus antigens. The authors suggested that the approach could potentially be generalized to other disease states and immunological phenotypes. A total of 164 TCR beta chains were listed by the study as associated with cytomegalovirus. In an earlier analysis of 500 to 650 of the donors, most TCR beta V segments appeared in productive rearrangements about 87% or about 30% of the time, broadly matching IMGT annotations. The classifier was reported to diagnose cytomegalovirus status with high specificity and sensitivity in both the original and validation cohorts. In a later analysis, HLA-associated TCR beta chains showed more clonal expansion and lower generation probabilities than non-associated chains that were equally common. In a later genetic analysis, a missense DCLRE1C variant was associated with V-gene and J-gene trimming of TCR beta chains, and the association was replicated in an independent cohort. A group of highly shared sequence variants was considered likely to be a technical artifact of the sequencing pipeline. Because some donors lacked HLA typing at each locus, the association tests relied only on the typed subset. Several of the top co-occurrence clusters appeared to be linked to parvovirus B19, influenza, CMV and Epstein-Barr virus, according to a later analysis. In a later analysis, TCR association rates were found to vary across HLA loci, with the most associated TCRs seen for DRB1 alleles and the fewest for HLA-C alleles. Assigning TCR associations to individual alleles was difficult when HLA alleles, especially DR and DQ, strongly co-occurred.

The cohort consisted of 650 to 850 healthy bone marrow donors. Cohort members were all nominally healthy when sampled, although unrecorded immune exposures were likely present. The donor tested CMV seronegative, placing the donor among the 352 seronegative members of the cohort. Every donor gave a peripheral blood sample, and the peripheral blood mononuclear cells from that sample were used for TCR beta sequencing. The Qiagen DNeasy Blood Extraction Kit was used to extract genomic DNA from the blood cell samples. The library was produced with the immunoSEQ multiplex PCR assay. The multiplex PCR relied on a mix of 60 forward primers for TCR Vbeta segments and 13 reverse primers for TCR Jbeta segments. The CDR3 region of rearranged TCR beta genes was amplified from genomic DNA by a multiplex PCR assay. The Illumina HiSeq System was used to sequence the amplified TCR beta libraries as 87-base-pair reads. The published analysis was carried out like this. Across the 600 to 700 repertoires, a later analysis counted roughly 84 million unique TCR beta chains, approximately 10 million of which were shared by at least two donors. To remove PCR and sequencing errors, raw reads were error-corrected and collapsed into unique sequences using a nearest-neighbor algorithm that merged closely related sequences. V, D and J gene segments were assigned by aligning CDR3 sequences to IMGT reference sequences. For a sequence to be retained, a match of at least six nucleotides to both a V gene segment and a J gene segment was required. Rearrangements were called productive when the CDR3 lacked stop codons and stayed in frame with V and J; all others were non-productive. Following IMGT convention, CDR3 was defined as the stretch from the second conserved V-encoded cysteine up to the conserved J-encoded phenylalanine. The earlier analysis of more than 450 of the donors excluded sequences that lacked an unambiguous match to a single V gene segment. In an earlier analysis of a few hundred of the donors, V segments were called functional above 56.7% productive rearrangements and were called segregating when the between-donor standard deviation exceeded 5%. To diagnose cytomegalovirus status from the catalog of TCR beta chain sequences, a statistical classification framework was built. In a later analysis, TCR nucleotide sequences were compared against IMGT/GENE-DB human TR gene sequences so that V and J genes could be assigned. Using the TCRdist pipeline, a later analysis assigned CDR3 sequences along with most-parsimonious VDJ recombination scenarios. In a later analysis, each TCR beta chain was defined by its CDR3 amino acid sequence together with its V-gene family, and reads lacking a unique V-gene family were excluded. A later analysis removed several hundred highly shared, low-generation-probability nucleotide sequences to deal with suspected cross-contamination and a sequencing artifact. For each public chain, a later analysis derived a clonal expansion index from normalized ranks of inferred template counts within each repertoire. Generation probabilities in a later analysis came from a VDJ recombination model fitted to out-of-frame rearrangements, and those results were checked against IGoR. In a later analysis, hypergeometric tests were used to score TCR-TCR, TCR-HLA and TCR-CMV co-occurrence, with a repertoire-size bias correction applied to TCR pairs. To estimate false discovery rates, a later analysis permuted the HLA or CMV assignments 20 times. In a later analysis, co-occurring TCRs were grouped using DBSCAN, with TCRdist sequence similarity added in when clustering inside HLA-allele-positive subsets. Repertoires with fewer than 30,000 or more than 120,000 public chains were left out of co-occurrence clustering, as were five repertoires with anomalous nucleotide sharing. Drawn from immuneACCESS, this table holds only the in-frame rearrangements with V and J called that TCRdb kept. Clones are partly lost; checked studies trace under half to an unresolved V gene and leave the rest unexplained. The DNA was the basis for D and trimming; V, J and clone size are from that table. The sample contains around 130,000 clones, 60% to 80% of them found a single time. 0.8% to 0.95% of the sample belongs to the ten largest clones.

Measured from the cysteine to the phenylalanine, the CDR3 is 15 residues long. The retained sequence is limited to the CDR3, 45 bases, with the frame set at the first base. CDR1 KGHSH and CDR2 LQKENI were looked up in the germline V gene. V is cut by 3 bases and J by 4 bases, and the space between the germline ends is 14 bases. The sequence was collected from a woman aged 55-75 years in good health and CMV-seronegative. Sequencing was performed on PBMCs. The V and J segments used are TRBV18 and TRBJ2-3, with the D segment identity uncertain. CDR3 region: CASSPLGRYSDTQYF. The DNA sequence is as follows: TGTGCCAGCTCACCCTTGGGCCGATATTCAGATACGCAGTATTTT.